Sequencing of this TCR beta chain was carried out in a study of shared clonotypes between healthy human individuals. At the level of the study: Donors had three CD4 naive, three CD4 memory, two CD8 naive and one CD8 memory plate apiece.

As defined, naive CD8 cells were CD45RO-negative and positively selected for CCR7, with terminally differentiated effector memory CD45RA+ cells excluded. V dropped 4 bases and J dropped 0; count of bases not matched to a gene: 6. Germline values: CDR1 SQVTM, CDR2 ANQGSEA. The CDR3 runs to 15 residues. On this clone: The antigen remains unidentified.

Genomic DNA belonging to each subset was distributed in equal measure over several immunoSEQ plates. Assay: immunoSEQ multiplex PCR; the TCRdb copy retains only in-frame clones and omits some. The table has about 1,800,000 clones, about 94% seen once; the top ten hold 0.95% to 1.5%. Overall study results and limits: Memory subsets had estimated richness that was generally smaller than that of naive subsets. Shared clonotypes: about 5% naive CD4, around 4% naive CD8, roughly 2.4% memory CD4, 0.4% to 0.45% memory CD8.

The V gene is TRBV29-1, the J gene TRBJ2-1; the match to TRBD1 covers 7 bases. The TCR was taken from a man between 18 and 29 years old in good health. The sample consisted of naive CD8+ T cells sorted from blood. The CDR3 loop reads CSVGSGTASYNEQFF. In DNA, the CDR3 is TGCAGCGTTGGGTCCGGGACAGCCTCCTACAATGAGCAGTTCTTC.